What follows is one T cell receptor (beta chain) and its context. Its antigen remains unidentified. The sample originates from a study of cytomegalovirus exposure and HLA in healthy donors. Study-wide points: Both high specificity and high sensitivity reportedly marked the classifier's diagnosis of cytomegalovirus status.

The PCR contained 60 Vbeta and 13 Jbeta primers. TCRdb's copy holds only in-frame clones and misses some; the assay was immunoSEQ multiplex PCR. The sample holds fewer than 250,000 clones, around 83% seen once. The CDR3 is 15 residues long. Germline lookup yields CDR1 SGHRS and CDR2 YFSETQ. V lost 5 bases and J lost 6; bases outside the gene matches: 10. This TCR was recovered from a man in his forties in good health and CMV-seropositive. This chain links TRBV5-1 with TRBJ2-1; 8 nucleotides agree with TRBD1. Sequenced: PBMCs. The CDR3 DNA is TGCGCCAGCAGGAGACAGGGGTCGGGGGTCAATGAGCAGTTCTTC. Residues: CASRRQGSGVNEQFF.